A single sample gave rise to the 24 T cell receptor beta chains below, sequenced in a study of blood T cell repertoires in COVID-19. The table came from immunoSEQ multiplex PCR; TCRdb's copy has only in-frame clones and leaves some out. The sample has over 200,000 clones, around 78% seen once. Sequenced sample: peripheral blood. These receptors were obtained from a woman in her seventies with active or convalescent COVID-19.

The V gene is TRBV9, the J gene TRBJ2-2; 7 nucleotides align to TRBD1. Germline trimming cut 6 bases from V and 0 bases from J; bases unmatched to any gene: 2. The CDR3 is 14 amino acids. Germline lookup yields CDR1 SGDLS and CDR2 YYNGEE. CDR3 sequence (DNA): TGTGCCAGCACCGGGACAGCGAACACCGGGGAGCTGTTTTTT. It encodes CASTGTANTGELFF.

This chain links TRBV11-1 with TRBJ2-3; tentatively, D is TRBD2 (5 bases). Germline CDR1 is SGHAT and CDR2 is FQDESV (reference sequence). Deletions cut 5 bases from V and 3 bases from J, with 12 bases between. The length of the CDR3 is 14 residues. The CDR3 region has the DNA TGTGCCAGCAGCCTTCTAGCTGGGACAGATACGCAGTATTTT. It is translated as CASSLLAGTDTQYF.

This chain joins TRBV9 and TRBJ2-1; 8 bases match TRBD2. The CDR3 consists of 20 residues. With V trimmed by 0 bases and J by 0 bases, 14 bases remained unmatched. Germline V lookup: CDR1 SGDLS, CDR2 YYNGEE. The DNA for the CDR3 is TGTGCCAGCAGCGTAGATATTGGGACTAGAATAGGGAGCTCCTACAATGAGCAGTTCTTC. It translates to CASSVDIGTRIGSSYNEQFF. Combining the CDR3 with reference TRBV9 and TRBJ2-1 gives the whole variable domain DSGVTQTPKHLITATGQRVTLRCSPRSGDLSVYWYQQSLDQGLQFLIQYYNGEERAKGNILERFSAQQFPDLHSELNLSSLELGDSALYFCASSVDIGTRIGSSYNEQFFGPGTRLTVL.

The chain links TRBV2 to TRBJ2-5; 8 nucleotides match TRBD1. Trimming at V came to 0 bases and at J to 5 bases, leaving 8 bases not matched to a gene. Germline V gene data show CDR1 as SNHLY and CDR2 as FYNNEI. CDR3 size: 16 residues. The CDR3 DNA sequence: TGTGCCAGCAGTGAAGCGAGGGGACAGGTTAGGGAGACCCAGTACTTC. Translation gives CASSEARGQVRETQYF.

The chain carries TRBV12-1 and TRBJ1-1; TRBD1 was called by the table and not checked on the DNA. TRBV12-1 is a pseudogene locus. The CDR3 runs to 14 residues. CDR3 loop: CASSPIPMNTEAFF. The CDR3 region has the DNA TGTGCCAGCAGCCCCATTCCAATGAACACTGAAGCTTTCTTT.

V gene TRBV25-1 combines with J gene TRBJ2-6, with D possibly matching TRBD2 (6 bases). The CDR3 spans 16 residues. Trimming left V 2 bases short and J 0 bases short, with 8 bases between. Germline loops: CDR1 MGHDK, CDR2 SYGVNS. For the CDR3, the DNA is TGTGCCAGCAGTGAAGGAGGGACCTCTGGGGCCAACGTCCTGACTTTC. Its translation: CASSEGGTSGANVLTF.

This clone appeared a few times. The genes are TRBV7-9 and TRBJ1-1; 7 bases are shared with TRBD1. Germline assignment: CDR1 SEHNR and CDR2 FQNEAQ (reference sequence). This CDR3 has 13 residues. With V trimmed by 3 bases and J by 5 bases, 3 bases remained unmatched. The CDR3 region has the DNA TGTGCCAGCAGCTTTCAGGGGGGAACTGAAGCTTTCTTT. This encodes CASSFQGGTEAFF. Supplemented by reference TRBV7-9 and TRBJ1-1, the full variable domain reads DTGVSQNPRHKITKRGQNVTFRCDPISEHNRLYWYRQTLGQGPEFLTYFQNEAQLEKSRLLSDRFSAERPKGSFSTLEIQRTEQGDSAMYLCASSFQGGTEAFFGQGTRLTVV.

The rearrangement uses TRBV5-1 and TRBJ1-2, with no clear D. The CDR3 covers 15 residues. V gave up 0 bases and J gave up 7 bases, with 16 bases separating them. Per germline, CDR1 SGHRS and CDR2 YFSETQ. The CDR3 coding sequence is TGCGCCAGCAGCTTGGGGGAGACCTTTCGAAGTGGCTACACCTTC. It yields the protein CASSLGETFRSGYTF.

The chain couples TRBV2 to TRBJ1-1; D not certain. CDR3 length: 12 amino acids. The germline CDR1 and CDR2 sequences are SNHLY and FYNNEI. V was cut by 5 bases and J by 4 bases, with 8 bases left in between. This chain's CDR3 is CASSRWATEAFF. The CDR3 bases are TGTGCCAGCAGTCGGTGGGCCACTGAAGCTTTCTTT. The variable domain in full, completed from reference TRBV2 and TRBJ1-1, reads EPEVTQTPSHQVTQMGQEVILRCVPISNHLYFYWYRQILGQKVEFLVSFYNNEISEKSEIFDDQFSVERPDGSNFTLKIRSTKLEDSAMYFCASSRWATEAFFGQGTRLTVV.

This clone was picked up one time. V is TRBV6-5 and J is TRBJ2-3, with 7 nucleotides matching TRBD2. Trimming cost V 4 bases and J 7 bases; bases outside gene matches: 11. CDR3 size: 15 residues. Germline V CDR1 and CDR2: MNHEY, SVGAGI. The CDR3 DNA follows: TGTGCCAGCAGTTCCGTGGGAGGGGCAGCGAATACGCAGTATTTT. Translated: CASSSVGGAANTQYF.

The chain combines TRBV2 with TRBJ2-1; 11 nucleotides line up with TRBD2. The germline V gene encodes CDR1 SNHLY and CDR2 FYNNEI. The trim removed 7 bases at V and 7 bases at J, leaving 15 bases unmatched. CDR3 length equals 17 residues. This CDR3 reads CASNVGLAGGWGNEQFF. The CDR3 DNA follows: TGTGCCAGCAACGTTGGCCTAGCGGGAGGATGGGGGAATGAGCAGTTCTTC.

This clone was recorded at least ten times. The CDR3 loop reads CASSHSETNTGELFF. CDR3 DNA: TGCGCCAGCAGCCACAGCGAAACGAACACCGGGGAGCTGTTTTTT. This sequence joins TRBV4-1 and TRBJ2-2; D remains unclear. The germline V gene encodes CDR1 MGHRA and CDR2 YSYEKL. Trimming stripped 3 bases from V and 0 bases from J, with 8 bases between. The CDR3 loop spans 15 amino acids.

The chain employs TRBV19 and TRBJ2-1, with 7 bases identical to TRBD2. This CDR3 is 15 amino acids long. Germline V gene lookup returns CDR1 LNHDA and CDR2 SQIVND (reference sequence). V shed 3 bases, J shed 7 bases, and the junction held 9 bases outside the gene matches. This chain's CDR3 is CASSMMAGVWNEQFF. Here the CDR3 DNA reads TGTGCCAGTAGTATGATGGCGGGAGTATGGAATGAGCAGTTCTTC.

J is TRBJ1-3 and V is TRBV2; D is uncertain. Germline lookup yields CDR1 SNHLY and CDR2 FYNNEI. The CDR3 runs to 15 residues. The germline V and J ends were trimmed by 6 bases and 0 bases, with 12 bases remaining between them. The chain's CDR3 is CASRGSQSSGNTIYF. Written as DNA, the CDR3 is TGTGCCAGCAGGGGTAGCCAGAGCTCTGGAAACACCATATATTTT.

This clone occurred once. The chain joins TRBV29-1 to TRBJ2-7, with 7 bases that match TRBD2. The CDR3 has 12 amino acids. Unmatched junction bases numbered 1, after V lost 1 base and J lost 4 bases. Germline V gene sequence: CDR1 SQVTM, CDR2 ANQGSEA. CDR3 bases: TGCAGCGTTGAAGCGGGAGGTTACGAGCAGTACTTC. Its translation is CSVEAGGYEQYF.

The chain uses TRBV5-5 and TRBJ1-5; maybe TRBD1 (6 bases). Germline CDR1 and CDR2: SGHKS and YYEKEE (reference sequence). Trimming left V 1 base short and J 6 bases short, with 14 bases between. CDR3 length: 15 amino acids. The chain's CDR3 is CASSLSVGASQPQHF. In nucleotides, the CDR3 is TGTGCCAGCAGCTTGTCGGTGGGGGCGAGTCAGCCCCAGCATTTT. Using reference TRBV5-5 and TRBJ1-5 for the parts outside the CDR3, the full variable domain is DAGVTQSPTHLIKTRGQQVTLRCSPISGHKSVSWYQQVLGQGPQFIFQYYEKEERGRGNFPDRFSARQFPNYSSELNVNALLLGDSALYLCASSLSVGASQPQHFGDGTRLSIL.

The chain recombines TRBV19 with TRBJ2-5, with 9 bases matching TRBD1. Per germline, CDR1 LNHDA and CDR2 SQIVND (reference sequence). The CDR3 is 16 amino acids. V was pared by 3 bases and J by 5 bases, with 10 bases of the junction left unmatched. CDR3 sequence: CASSMVITGGEETQYF. CDR3 DNA sequence: TGTGCCAGTAGTATGGTGATCACAGGGGGCGAGGAGACCCAGTACTTC.

The V gene is TRBV5-4, the J gene TRBJ2-1; 10 bases line up with TRBD2. This CDR3 comprises 16 residues. The junction had 3 bases not matched to a gene; V was cut back by 1 base and J by 2 bases. Germline assignment: CDR1 SGHNT and CDR2 YYREEE (reference sequence). CDR3 sequence: CASSLPLAGAYNEQFF. The CDR3 nucleotides are TGTGCCAGCAGCTTGCCCCTAGCGGGAGCCTACAATGAGCAGTTCTTC.

The rearrangement uses TRBV27 and TRBJ1-2; possible D gene TRBD1, 5 bases. This CDR3 is 15 amino acids long. Germline V gene data show CDR1 as MNHEY and CDR2 as SMNVEV (reference sequence). V was cut by 1 base and J by 5 bases, with 14 bases left in between. The CDR3 DNA sequence: TGTGCCAGCAGTTTATTCGGACAAGGACCTTATGGCTACACCTTC. This gives the protein CASSLFGQGPYGYTF.

This chain joins TRBV6-6 and TRBJ2-5, with D perhaps matching TRBD1 (6 bases). Germline V gene sequence: CDR1 MNHNY, CDR2 SVGAGI (reference sequence). With 6 bases removed from V and 5 bases from J, the gap between germline ends came to 13 bases. CDR3 length: 13 amino acids. The CDR3 bases are TGTGCCAGCAGCAGGGGTCAGGGGGAGACCCAGTACTTC. Protein product: CASSRGQGETQYF.

The gene calls are TRBV30 and TRBJ2-3, with 14 nucleotides matching TRBD2. After removal of 6 bases from V and 4 bases from J, the junction contained 6 bases not matched to a gene. The germline gives CDR1 GTSNPN, CDR2 SVGIG (reference sequence). CDR3 length equals 15 residues. For the CDR3, the DNA is TGTGCCTGTCATGGGACTAGCGGGAGCCCAGATACGCAGTATTTT. Amino acids: CACHGTSGSPDTQYF.

In the case of this clone: The DNA is omitted, as the CDR3 cannot be located on it reliably, and the CDR3 follows TCRdb's listing. This rearrangement joins TRBV21-1 to TRBJ2-7; TRBD1 was called by the table and not checked on the DNA. TRBV21-1 is a recognized pseudogene. The CDR3 has 15 residues if both end residues are counted. CDR3 in amino acids: CASSKVGQGSYEQYF.

The CDR3 nucleotides are TGCGCCAGCAGCCCATTCCGACCAGGGGGCATAGTGGACACTGAAGCTTTCTTT. Amino acid sequence: CASSPFRPGGIVDTEAFF. The rearrangement uses TRBV5-1 and TRBJ1-1, with 8 bases identical to TRBD1. After removal of 4 bases from V and 3 bases from J, the junction contained 17 bases not matched to a gene. Germline values: CDR1 SGHRS, CDR2 YFSETQ. The CDR3 runs 18 residues. Drawing the rest from reference TRBV5-1 and TRBJ1-1, the complete variable domain is KAGVTQTPRYLIKTRGQQVTLSCSPISGHRSVSWYQQTPGQGLQFLFEYFSETQRNKGNFPGRFSGRQFSNSRSEMNVSTLELGDSALYLCASSPFRPGGIVDTEAFFGQGTRLTVV.

With respect to this clone: Other DNA sequences within the sample encode an identical CDR3. The chain has TRBV5-1 and TRBJ2-5; 13 bases align to TRBD2. Trimming took 4 bases from V and 5 from J; bases not matched to a gene: 5. Germline lookup yields CDR1 SGHRS and CDR2 YFSETQ. This CDR3 is built from 15 residues. The CDR3 DNA sequence: TGCGCCAGCAGCCGACTAGCGGGGGGAGGTGAGACCCAGTACTTC. Its translation: CASSRLAGGGETQYF.